Included here is one T cell receptor beta chain sequence, with context. Antigen: not known. The data belong to a study of cytomegalovirus exposure and HLA in healthy donors. Findings and caveats of the study: The authors later found HLA-associated TCR beta chains more clonally expanded than equally common others. Exclusion applied to some V segments, including TRBV6-2 and TRBV6-3, as they were indistinguishable.

This CDR3 spans 17 amino acids. The germline V and J ends were trimmed by 3 bases and 0 bases, with 16 bases remaining between them. Germline CDR1 is SEHNR and CDR2 is FQNEAQ (reference sequence). Primers for the PCR totalled 60 Vbeta and 13 Jbeta. Sequencing was performed with immunoSEQ multiplex PCR; in TCRdb, only in-frame clones are kept and a portion is missing. The sample lists around 200,000 clones, around 77% occurring once. Sequenced input: PBMCs. The TCR was taken from a female donor in good health and CMV-seronegative. The chain joins TRBV7-9 to TRBJ2-3; possibly TRBD1 for D (5 bases). This chain's CDR3 is CASSLKPIRDSTDTQYF. CDR3 bases: TGTGCCAGCAGCTTGAAACCGATCAGGGATAGCACAGATACGCAGTATTTT.